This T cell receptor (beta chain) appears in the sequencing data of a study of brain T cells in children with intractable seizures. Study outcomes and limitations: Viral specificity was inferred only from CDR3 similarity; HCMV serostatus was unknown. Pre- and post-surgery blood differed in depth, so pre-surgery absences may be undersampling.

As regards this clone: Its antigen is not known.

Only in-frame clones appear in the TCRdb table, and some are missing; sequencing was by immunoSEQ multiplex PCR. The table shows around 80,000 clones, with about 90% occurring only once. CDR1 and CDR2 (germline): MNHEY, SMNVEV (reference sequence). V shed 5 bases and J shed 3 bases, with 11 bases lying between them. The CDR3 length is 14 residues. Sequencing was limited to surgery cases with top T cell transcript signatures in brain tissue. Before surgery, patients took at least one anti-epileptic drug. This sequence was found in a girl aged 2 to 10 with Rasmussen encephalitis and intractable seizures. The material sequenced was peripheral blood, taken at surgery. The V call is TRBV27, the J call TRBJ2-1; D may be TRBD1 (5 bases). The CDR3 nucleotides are TGTGCCAGCAGTCAGGCAGGGATCTACAATGAGCAGTTCTTC. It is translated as CASSQAGIYNEQFF.